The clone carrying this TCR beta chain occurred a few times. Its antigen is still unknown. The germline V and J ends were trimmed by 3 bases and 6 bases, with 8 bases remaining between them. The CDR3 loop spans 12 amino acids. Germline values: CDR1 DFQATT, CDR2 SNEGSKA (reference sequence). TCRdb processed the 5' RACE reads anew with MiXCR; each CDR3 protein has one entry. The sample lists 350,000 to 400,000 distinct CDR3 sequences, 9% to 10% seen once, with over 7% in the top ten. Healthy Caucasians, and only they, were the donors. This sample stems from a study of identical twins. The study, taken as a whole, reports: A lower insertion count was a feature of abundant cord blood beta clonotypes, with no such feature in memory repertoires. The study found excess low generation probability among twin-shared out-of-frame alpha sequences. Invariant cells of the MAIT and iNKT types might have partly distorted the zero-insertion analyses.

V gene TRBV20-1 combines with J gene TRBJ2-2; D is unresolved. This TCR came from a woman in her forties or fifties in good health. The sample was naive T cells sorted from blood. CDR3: CSASPHPGELFF. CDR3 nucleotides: TGCAGTGCTAGCCCGCACCCCGGGGAGCTGTTTTTT.